This T cell receptor (beta chain) was obtained from a study of CD8 T cells in ankylosing spondylitis. The CDR3 contains 14 residues. Germline V CDR1 and CDR2: MNHEY, SVGAGI. Deletions cut 2 bases from V and 4 bases from J, with 10 bases between. Points from the study as a whole: Earlier studies detected some motif variants in reactive arthritis synovial fluid and blood.

In regard to this clonotype: Its cognate antigen is unknown.

The TCR beta libraries were generated through quantitative 5'-RACE incorporating molecular barcodes. TCRdb passed the 5' RACE reads through MiXCR, listing each CDR3 protein once. The sample contains 300,000 to 350,000 distinct CDR3 sequences, roughly 14% of which appear only once. The chain joins TRBV6-5 to TRBJ2-3; D ambiguous. The sequenced material came from blood, either unsorted or a sorted T cell fraction (not recorded which). The sequence came from a male donor with ankylosing spondylitis or in good health (not recorded which). CDR3 protein: CASSYPSNADTQYF. As DNA, the CDR3 is TGTGCCAGCAGTTACCCCTCGAATGCAGATACGCAGTATTTT.